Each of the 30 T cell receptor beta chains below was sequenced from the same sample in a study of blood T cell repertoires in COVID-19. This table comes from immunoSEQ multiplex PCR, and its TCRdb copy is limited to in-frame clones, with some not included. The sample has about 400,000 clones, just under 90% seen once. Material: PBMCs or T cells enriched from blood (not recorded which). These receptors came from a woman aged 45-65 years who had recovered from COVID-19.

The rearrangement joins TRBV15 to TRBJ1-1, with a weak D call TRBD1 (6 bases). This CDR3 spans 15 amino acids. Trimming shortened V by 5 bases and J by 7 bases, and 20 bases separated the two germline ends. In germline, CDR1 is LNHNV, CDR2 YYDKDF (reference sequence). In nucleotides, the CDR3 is TGTGCCACCAGCCCACGGGGAGCGGGACACCTTGAAGCTTTCTTT. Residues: CATSPRGAGHLEAFF.

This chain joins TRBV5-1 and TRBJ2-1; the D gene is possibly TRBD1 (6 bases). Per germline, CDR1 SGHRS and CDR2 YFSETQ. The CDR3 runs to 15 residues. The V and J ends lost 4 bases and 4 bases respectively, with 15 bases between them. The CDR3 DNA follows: TGCGCCAGCAGCACCACTTTAACAGGGTACAATGAGCAGTTCTTC. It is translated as CASSTTLTGYNEQFF.

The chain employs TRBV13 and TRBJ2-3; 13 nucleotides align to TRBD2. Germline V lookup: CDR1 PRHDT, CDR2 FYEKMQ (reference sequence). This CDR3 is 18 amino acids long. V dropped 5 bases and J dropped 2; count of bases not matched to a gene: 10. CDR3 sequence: CASSPGTSGVGVTDTQYF. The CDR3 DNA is TGTGCCAGCAGCCCCGGGACTAGCGGGGTGGGGGTCACAGATACGCAGTATTTT.

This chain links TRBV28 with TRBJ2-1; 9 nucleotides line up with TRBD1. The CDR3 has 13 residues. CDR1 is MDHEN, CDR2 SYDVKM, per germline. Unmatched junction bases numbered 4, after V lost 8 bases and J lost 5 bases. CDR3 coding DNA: TGTGCCAGCCGACAGGGGGGCAACAATGAGCAGTTCTTC. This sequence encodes CASRQGGNNEQFF.

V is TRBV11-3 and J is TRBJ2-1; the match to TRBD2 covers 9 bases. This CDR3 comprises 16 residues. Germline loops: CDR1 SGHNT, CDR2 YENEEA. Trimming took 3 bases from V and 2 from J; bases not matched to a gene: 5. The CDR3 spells CASSFYSGGAYNEQFF. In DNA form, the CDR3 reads TGTGCCAGCAGCTTCTATAGCGGGGGAGCCTACAATGAGCAGTTCTTC.

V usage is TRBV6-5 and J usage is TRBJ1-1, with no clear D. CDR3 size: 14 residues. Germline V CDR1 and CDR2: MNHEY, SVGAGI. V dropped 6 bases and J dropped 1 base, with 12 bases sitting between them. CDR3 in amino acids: CASSQLWRNTEAFF. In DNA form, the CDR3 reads TGTGCCAGCAGCCAACTGTGGAGGAACACTGAAGCTTTCTTT.

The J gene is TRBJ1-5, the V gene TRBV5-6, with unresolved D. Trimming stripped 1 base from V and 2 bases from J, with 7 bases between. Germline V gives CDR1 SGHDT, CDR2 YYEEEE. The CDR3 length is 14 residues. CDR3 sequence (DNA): TGTGCCAGCAGCTTGTGGAGGGGCAATCAGCCCCAGCATTTT. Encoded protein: CASSLWRGNQPQHF.

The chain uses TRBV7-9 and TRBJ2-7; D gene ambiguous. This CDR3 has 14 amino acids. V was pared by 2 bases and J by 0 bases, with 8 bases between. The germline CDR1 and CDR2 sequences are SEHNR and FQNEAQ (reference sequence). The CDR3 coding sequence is TGTGCCAGCAGCTTAACCGTTAGCTCCTACGAGCAGTACTTC. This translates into CASSLTVSSYEQYF.

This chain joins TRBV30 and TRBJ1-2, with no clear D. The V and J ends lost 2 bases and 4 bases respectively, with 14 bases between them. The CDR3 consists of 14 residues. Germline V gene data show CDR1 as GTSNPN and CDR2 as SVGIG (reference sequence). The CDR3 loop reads CAWSPDEVIYGYTF. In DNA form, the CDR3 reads TGTGCCTGGAGTCCCGACGAGGTTATCTATGGCTACACCTTC.

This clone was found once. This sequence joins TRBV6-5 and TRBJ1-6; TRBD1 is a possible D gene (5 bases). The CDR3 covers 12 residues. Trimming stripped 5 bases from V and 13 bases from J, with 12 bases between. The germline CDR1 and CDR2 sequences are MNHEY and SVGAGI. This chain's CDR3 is CASSQPGGPLHF. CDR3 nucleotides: TGTGCCAGCAGTCAACCGGGGGGGCCCCTCCACTTT.

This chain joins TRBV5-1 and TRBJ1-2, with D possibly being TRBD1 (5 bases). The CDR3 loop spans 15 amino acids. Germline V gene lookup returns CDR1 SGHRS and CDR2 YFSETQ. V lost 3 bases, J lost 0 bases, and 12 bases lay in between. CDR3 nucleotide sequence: TGCGCCAGCAGCTCGCAGGGTCTAGCTAACTATGGCTACACCTTC. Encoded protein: CASSSQGLANYGYTF.

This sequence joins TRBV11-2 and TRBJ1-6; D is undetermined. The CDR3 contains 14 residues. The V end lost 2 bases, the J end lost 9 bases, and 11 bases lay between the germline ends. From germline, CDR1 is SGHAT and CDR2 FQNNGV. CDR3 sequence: CASSLTAVRSPLHF. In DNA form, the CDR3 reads TGTGCCAGCAGCTTAACTGCGGTTCGTTCACCCCTCCACTTT.

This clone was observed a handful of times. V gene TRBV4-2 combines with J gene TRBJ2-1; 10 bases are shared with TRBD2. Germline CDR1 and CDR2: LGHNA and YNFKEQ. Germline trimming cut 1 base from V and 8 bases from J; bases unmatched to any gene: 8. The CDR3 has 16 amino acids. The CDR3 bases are TGTGCCAGCAGCCAAGTTGGAGCGGGGGGGCTCCATGAGCAGTTCTTC. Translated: CASSQVGAGGLHEQFF.

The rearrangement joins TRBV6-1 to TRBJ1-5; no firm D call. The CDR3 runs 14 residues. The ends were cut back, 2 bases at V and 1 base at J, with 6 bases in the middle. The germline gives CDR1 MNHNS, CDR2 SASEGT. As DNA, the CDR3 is TGTGCCAGCAGTGAAATACGGAGCAATCAGCCCCAGCATTTT. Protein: CASSEIRSNQPQHF.

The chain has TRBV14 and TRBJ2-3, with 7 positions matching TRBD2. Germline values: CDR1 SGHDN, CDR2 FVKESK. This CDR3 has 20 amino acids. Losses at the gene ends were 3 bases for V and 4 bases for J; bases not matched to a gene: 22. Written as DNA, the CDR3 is TGTGCCAGCAGCCATCGTGGGGCAGGACCCGGGGGGTTTAATGCAGATACGCAGTATTTT. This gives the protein CASSHRGAGPGGFNADTQYF.

The CDR3 DNA reads as TGCGCCAGCAGCCAAGCGAGAACTGGGACAGGGGGACGGAACACTGAAGCTTTCTTT. Translating it yields CASSQARTGTGGRNTEAFF. The chain has TRBV4-3 and TRBJ1-1; 11 bases line up with TRBD1. Trimming cost V 1 base and J 1 base; bases outside gene matches: 11. CDR3 length equals 19 residues. Germline values: CDR1 LGHNA, CDR2 YSLEER.

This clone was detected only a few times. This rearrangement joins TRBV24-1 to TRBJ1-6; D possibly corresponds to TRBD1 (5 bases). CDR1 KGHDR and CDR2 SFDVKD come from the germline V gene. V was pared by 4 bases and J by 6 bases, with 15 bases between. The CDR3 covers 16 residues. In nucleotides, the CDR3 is TGTGCCACCAGTGAGGTGGGGCCCGTAGGTAATTCACCCCTCCACTTT. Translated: CATSEVGPVGNSPLHF.

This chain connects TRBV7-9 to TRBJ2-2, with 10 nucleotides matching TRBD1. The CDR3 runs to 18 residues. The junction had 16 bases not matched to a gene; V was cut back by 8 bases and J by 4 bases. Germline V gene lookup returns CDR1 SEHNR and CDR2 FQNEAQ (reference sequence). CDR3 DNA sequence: TGTGCCAGCGACTACACACCCGGGACAGGGGAAGGCACCGGGGAGCTGTTTTTT. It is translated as CASDYTPGTGEGTGELFF.

The CDR3 loop is CASSLVKTDNNEQFF. In DNA, the CDR3 is TGTGCCAGCAGCTTAGTCAAGACGGACAACAATGAGCAGTTCTTC. V gene TRBV11-2 combines with J gene TRBJ2-1; tentative D call: TRBD1 (5 bases). The CDR3 covers 15 residues. Germline loops: CDR1 SGHAT, CDR2 FQNNGV. Trimming stripped 1 base from V and 5 bases from J, with 12 bases between.

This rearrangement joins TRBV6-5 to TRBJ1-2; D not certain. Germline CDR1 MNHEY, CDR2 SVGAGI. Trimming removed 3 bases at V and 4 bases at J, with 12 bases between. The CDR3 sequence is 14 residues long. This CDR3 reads CASSYRETSYGYTF. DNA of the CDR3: TGTGCCAGCAGTTATAGGGAGACGAGCTATGGCTACACCTTC.

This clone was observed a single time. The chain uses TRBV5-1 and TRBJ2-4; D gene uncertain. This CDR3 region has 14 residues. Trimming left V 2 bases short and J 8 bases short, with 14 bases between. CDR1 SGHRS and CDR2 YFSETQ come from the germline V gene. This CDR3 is CASSFGRIEDIQYF. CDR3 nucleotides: TGCGCCAGCAGCTTTGGCAGGATAGAAGACATTCAGTACTTC.

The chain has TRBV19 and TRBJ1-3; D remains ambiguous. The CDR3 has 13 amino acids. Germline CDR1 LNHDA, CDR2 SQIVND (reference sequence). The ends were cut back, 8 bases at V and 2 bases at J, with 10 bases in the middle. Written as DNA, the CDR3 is TGTGCCAGTGAGGTGCTGACTGGAAACACCATATATTTT. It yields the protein CASEVLTGNTIYF.

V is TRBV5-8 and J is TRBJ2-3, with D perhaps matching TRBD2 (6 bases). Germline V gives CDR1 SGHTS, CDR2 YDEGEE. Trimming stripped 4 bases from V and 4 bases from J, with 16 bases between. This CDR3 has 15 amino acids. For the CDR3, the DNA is TGTGCCAGCAGCCAAGACTCCGGACTACCAGATACGCAGTATTTT. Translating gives CASSQDSGLPDTQYF.

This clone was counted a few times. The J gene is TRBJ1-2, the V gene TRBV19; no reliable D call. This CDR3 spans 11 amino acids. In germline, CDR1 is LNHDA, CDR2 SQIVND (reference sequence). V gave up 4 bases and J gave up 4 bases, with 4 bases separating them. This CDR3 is CASSTVYGYTF. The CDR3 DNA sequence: TGTGCCAGTAGTACAGTCTATGGCTACACCTTC.

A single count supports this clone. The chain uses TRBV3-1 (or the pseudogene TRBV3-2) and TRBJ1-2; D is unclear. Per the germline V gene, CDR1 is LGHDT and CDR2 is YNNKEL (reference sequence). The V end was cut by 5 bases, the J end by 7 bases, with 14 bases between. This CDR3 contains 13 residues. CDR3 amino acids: CASSITEFSGYTF. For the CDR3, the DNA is TGTGCCAGCAGCATCACAGAGTTTTCTGGCTACACCTTC.

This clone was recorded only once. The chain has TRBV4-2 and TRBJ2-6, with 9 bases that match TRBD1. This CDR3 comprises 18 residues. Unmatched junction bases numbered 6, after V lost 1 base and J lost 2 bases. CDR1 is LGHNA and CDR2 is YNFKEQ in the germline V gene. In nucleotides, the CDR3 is TGTGCCAGCAGCCAAGTAGGTACAGGGGGCACTGGGGCCAACGTCCTGACTTTC. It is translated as CASSQVGTGGTGANVLTF.

CDR3 loop: CASSYKRGNSYNEQFF. CDR3 DNA sequence: TGTGCCAGCAGTTACAAAAGGGGAAACTCCTACAATGAGCAGTTCTTC. V usage is TRBV6-2 or TRBV6-3 and J usage is TRBJ2-1, with D possibly matching TRBD1 (5 bases). The CDR3 sequence is 16 residues long. CDR1 is MNHEY and CDR2 is SVGEGT in the germline V gene. V dropped 2 bases and J dropped 0 bases, with 11 bases sitting between them.

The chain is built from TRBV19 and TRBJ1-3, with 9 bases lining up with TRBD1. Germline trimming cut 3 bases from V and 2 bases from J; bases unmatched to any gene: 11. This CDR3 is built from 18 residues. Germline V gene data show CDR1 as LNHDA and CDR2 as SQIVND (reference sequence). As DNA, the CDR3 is TGTGCCAGTAGTATGCAGAGCGCCGGGACAGGGCCTGGAAACACCATATATTTT. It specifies CASSMQSAGTGPGNTIYF.

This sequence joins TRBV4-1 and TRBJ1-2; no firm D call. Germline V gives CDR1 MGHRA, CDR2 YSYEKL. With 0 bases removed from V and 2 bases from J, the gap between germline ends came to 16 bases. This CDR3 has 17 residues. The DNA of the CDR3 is TGCGCCAGCAGCCAAGATACCGGGGTCAATACGAACTATGGCTACACCTTC. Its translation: CASSQDTGVNTNYGYTF.

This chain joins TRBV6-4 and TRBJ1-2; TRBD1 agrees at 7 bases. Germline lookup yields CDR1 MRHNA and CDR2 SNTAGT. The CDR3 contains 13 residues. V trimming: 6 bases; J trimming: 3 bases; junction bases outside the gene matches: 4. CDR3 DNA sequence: TGTGCCAGCAGAGCAGGGACAGACTATGGCTACACCTTC. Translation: CASRAGTDYGYTF.